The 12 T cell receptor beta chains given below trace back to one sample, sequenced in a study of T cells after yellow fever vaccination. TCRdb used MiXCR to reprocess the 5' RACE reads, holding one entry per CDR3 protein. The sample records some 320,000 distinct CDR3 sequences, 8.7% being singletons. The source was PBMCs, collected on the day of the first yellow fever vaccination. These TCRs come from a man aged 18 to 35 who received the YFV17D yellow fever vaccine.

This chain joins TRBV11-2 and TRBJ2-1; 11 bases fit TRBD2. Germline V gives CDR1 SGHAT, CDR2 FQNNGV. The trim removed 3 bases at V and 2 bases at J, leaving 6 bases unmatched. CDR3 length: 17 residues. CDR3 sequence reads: CASSFGTSGRTYNEQFF. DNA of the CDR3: TGTGCCAGCAGCTTCGGGACTAGCGGTAGGACCTACAATGAGCAGTTCTTC.

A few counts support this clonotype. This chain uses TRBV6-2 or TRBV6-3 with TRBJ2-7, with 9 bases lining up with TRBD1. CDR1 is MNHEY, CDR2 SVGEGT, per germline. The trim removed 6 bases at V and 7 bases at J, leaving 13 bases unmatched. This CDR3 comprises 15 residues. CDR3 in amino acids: CASRPHTGGEGEQYF. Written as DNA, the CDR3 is TGTGCCAGCAGGCCCCACACAGGGGGCGAGGGGGAGCAGTACTTC.

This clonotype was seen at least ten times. CDR3 region: CASSRIRVLSTDTQYF. Here the CDR3 DNA reads TGTGCCAGCAGTCGTATAAGAGTACTAAGCACAGATACGCAGTATTTT. This chain links TRBV27 with TRBJ2-3, with D uncertain. From germline, CDR1 is MNHEY and CDR2 SMNVEV (reference sequence). Trimming shortened V by 5 bases and J by 0 bases, and 15 bases separated the two germline ends. CDR3 length equals 16 residues.

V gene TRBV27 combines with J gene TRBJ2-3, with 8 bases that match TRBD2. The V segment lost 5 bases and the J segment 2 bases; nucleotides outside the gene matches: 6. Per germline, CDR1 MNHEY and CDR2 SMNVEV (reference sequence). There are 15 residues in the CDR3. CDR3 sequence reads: CASSADGGATDTQYF. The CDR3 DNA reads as TGTGCCAGCAGTGCTGACGGGGGGGCCACAGATACGCAGTATTTT.

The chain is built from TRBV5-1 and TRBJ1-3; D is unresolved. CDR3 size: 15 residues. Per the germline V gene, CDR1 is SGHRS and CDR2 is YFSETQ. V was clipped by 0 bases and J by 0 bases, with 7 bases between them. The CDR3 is CASSLGFSSGNTIYF. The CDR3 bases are TGCGCCAGCAGCTTGGGGTTCAGCTCTGGAAACACCATATATTTT.

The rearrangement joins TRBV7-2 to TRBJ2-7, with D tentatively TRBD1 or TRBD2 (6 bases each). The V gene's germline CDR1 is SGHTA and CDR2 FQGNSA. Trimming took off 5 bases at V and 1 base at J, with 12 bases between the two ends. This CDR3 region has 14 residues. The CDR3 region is CASSPGATSYEQYF. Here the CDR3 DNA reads TGTGCCAGCAGCCCGGGGGCCACGTCCTACGAGCAGTACTTC.

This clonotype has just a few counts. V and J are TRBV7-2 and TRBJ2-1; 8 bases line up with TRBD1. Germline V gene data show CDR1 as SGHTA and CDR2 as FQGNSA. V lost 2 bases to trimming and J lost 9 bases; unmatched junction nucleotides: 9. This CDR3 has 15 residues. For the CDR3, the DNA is TGTGCCAGCAGCTTACAGGGGGCGATCTCTGGTGAGCAGTTCTTC. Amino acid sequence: CASSLQGAISGEQFF.

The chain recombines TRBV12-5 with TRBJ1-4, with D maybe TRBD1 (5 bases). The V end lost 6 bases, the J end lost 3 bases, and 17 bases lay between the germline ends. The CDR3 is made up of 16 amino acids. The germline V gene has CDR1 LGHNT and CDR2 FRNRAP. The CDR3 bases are TGTGCTAGTGGCTTTGCCCTCCGGGGGGCTAATGAAAAACTGTTTTTT. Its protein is CASGFALRGANEKLFF.

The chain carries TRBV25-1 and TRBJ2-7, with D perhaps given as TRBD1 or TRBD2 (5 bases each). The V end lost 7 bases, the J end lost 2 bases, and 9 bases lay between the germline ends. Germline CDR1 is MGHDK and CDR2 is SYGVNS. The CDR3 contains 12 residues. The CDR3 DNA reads TGTGCCAGCACGGGGCGTACCTACGAGCAGTACTTC. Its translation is CASTGRTYEQYF.

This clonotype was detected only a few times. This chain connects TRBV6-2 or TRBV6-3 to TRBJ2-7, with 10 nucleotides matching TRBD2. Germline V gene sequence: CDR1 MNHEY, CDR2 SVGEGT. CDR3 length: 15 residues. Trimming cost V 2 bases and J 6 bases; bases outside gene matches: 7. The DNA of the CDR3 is TGTGCCAGCAGTTACAACAGCGGGGGGGCCTCCGAGCAGTACTTC. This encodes CASSYNSGGASEQYF.

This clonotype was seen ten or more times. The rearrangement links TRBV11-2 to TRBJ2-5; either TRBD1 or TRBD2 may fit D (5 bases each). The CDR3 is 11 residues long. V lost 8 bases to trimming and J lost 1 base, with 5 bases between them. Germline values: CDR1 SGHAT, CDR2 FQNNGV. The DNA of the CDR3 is TGTGCCAGCGGGACCCAAGAGACCCAGTACTTC. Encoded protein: CASGTQETQYF. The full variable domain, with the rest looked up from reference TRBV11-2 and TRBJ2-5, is EAGVAQSPRYKIIEKRQSVAFWCNPISGHATLYWYQQILGQGPKLLIQFQNNGVVDDSQLPKDRFSAERLKGVDSTLKIQPAKLEDSAVYLCASGTQETQYFGPGTRLLVL.

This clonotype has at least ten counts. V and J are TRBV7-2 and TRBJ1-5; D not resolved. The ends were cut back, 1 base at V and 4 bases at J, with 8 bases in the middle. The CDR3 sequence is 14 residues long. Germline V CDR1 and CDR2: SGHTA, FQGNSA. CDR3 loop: CASSLGFGNQPQHF. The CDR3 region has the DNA TGTGCCAGCAGCTTAGGATTTGGAAATCAGCCCCAGCATTTT.